Presented here are 21 T cell receptor beta chains from one specimen sequenced in a study of blood T cell repertoires in COVID-19 (dated by TCRdb to between 2020 and 2021). The library was built by means of the immunoSEQ multiplex PCR assay. Imported from immuneACCESS, the table was reduced by TCRdb to in-frame sequences with V and J called. These copies leave out some clones; in studies compared against another copy, an unresolved V gene accounts for under half, and the cause of the remainder is not known. Within this sample are 200,000 to 300,000 clones, with approximately 89% of them counted one time only. The leading ten clones occupy over 2% of the sample. Material: PBMCs or T cells enriched from blood (not recorded which). The receptors shown here come from a woman between 18 and 29 years old who had recovered from COVID-19.

The chain recombines TRBV4-3 with TRBJ1-4; unclear D gene. Germline V gene data show CDR1 as LGHNA and CDR2 as YSLEER. This CDR3 spans 14 amino acids. V lost 0 bases and J 8 bases, leaving 10 bases between the germline ends. CDR3 nucleotide sequence: TGCGCCAGCAGCCAAGACCGGGGTGGGGAAAAACTGTTTTTT. It specifies CASSQDRGGEKLFF.

V gene TRBV21-1 combines with J gene TRBJ2-3; TRBD2 is the table's D call, not checked against the DNA. TRBV21-1 constitutes a pseudogene. The CDR3 is 16 residues long. The chain's CDR3 is CASSERYNGSADTQYF. The DNA of the CDR3 is TGTGCCAGCAGCGAAAGATACAACGGGAGTGCAGATACGCAGTATTTT.

A few counts support this clone. J is TRBJ2-5 and V is TRBV9, with 7 nucleotides matching TRBD1. Germline values: CDR1 SGDLS, CDR2 YYNGEE. V lost 2 bases, J lost 3 bases, and 7 bases stayed unmatched. This CDR3 contains 15 residues. The chain's CDR3 is CASSVRGTAEETQYF. In DNA, the CDR3 is TGTGCCAGCAGCGTCCGAGGGACAGCGGAAGAGACCCAGTACTTC.

The CDR3 reads CASSLTQGNTEAFF. The CDR3, as DNA: TGTGCCAGCTCACTGACTCAGGGGAACACTGAAGCTTTCTTT. The rearrangement uses TRBV18 and TRBJ1-1; possibly TRBD1 for D (5 bases). Germline V gene data show CDR1 as KGHSH and CDR2 as LQKENI. This CDR3 has 14 residues. The V end lost 4 bases, the J end lost 1 base, and 10 bases lay between the germline ends.

The V and J genes are TRBV6-1 and TRBJ2-5; the match to TRBD1 covers 11 bases. Germline CDR1 and CDR2: MNHNS and SASEGT. This CDR3 region has 17 residues. The V and J ends lost 4 bases and 5 bases, in that order; junction bases with no gene match: 12. Written as DNA, the CDR3 is TGTGCCAGCAGTGTCCATACTACCGGGACAGGGGGGGAGACCCAGTACTTC. As protein: CASSVHTTGTGGETQYF.

The chain is built from TRBV24-1 and TRBJ2-1, with a weak D call TRBD1 (5 bases). V was cut by 9 bases and J by 7 bases, with 15 bases left in between. There are 13 residues in the CDR3. Germline V gene sequence: CDR1 KGHDR, CDR2 SFDVKD. DNA for the CDR3: TGTGCCACCGGGGATCCGACAGAGAATGAGCAGTTCTTC. Protein: CATGDPTENEQFF.

The table lists this clone with a few counts. This chain connects TRBV18 to TRBJ1-2, with TRBD1 identical over 9 bases. Trimming took 3 bases from V and 7 from J; bases not matched to a gene: 3. This CDR3 comprises 13 residues. CDR1 KGHSH and CDR2 LQKENI come from the germline V gene. CDR3 region: CASSPGQGFGYTF. Here the CDR3 DNA reads TGTGCCAGCTCACCTGGACAGGGGTTTGGCTACACCTTC.

The chain joins TRBV9 to TRBJ2-7; possible D gene TRBD2, 6 bases. This CDR3 comprises 15 residues. Germline V gene sequence: CDR1 SGDLS, CDR2 YYNGEE. V was shortened by 3 bases and J by 1 base, with 14 bases between the two germline ends. Here the CDR3 DNA reads TGTGCCAGCAGCGCGTCGGGACTGTTTTCCTACGAGCAGTACTTC. It translates to CASSASGLFSYEQYF.

The gene calls are TRBV27 and TRBJ1-1, with D maybe TRBD1 (6 bases). CDR1 and CDR2 from the germline V gene are MNHEY and SMNVEV (reference sequence). The germline V and J ends were trimmed by 5 bases and 2 bases, with 12 bases remaining between them. CDR3 length: 14 residues. The CDR3 region is CASSLAGENTEAFF. The CDR3 nucleotides are TGTGCCAGCAGTCTTGCAGGGGAAAACACTGAAGCTTTCTTT.

This clone was detected many times. This chain connects TRBV6-5 to TRBJ1-1; the D is unclear. V shed 11 bases and J shed 3 bases, with 10 bases lying between them. Germline V gene lookup returns CDR1 MNHEY and CDR2 SVGAGI. This CDR3 comprises 11 residues. The CDR3 loop reads CASLGYTEAFF. In DNA, the CDR3 is TGTGCCTCCCTCGGTTACACTGAAGCTTTCTTT.

The genes are TRBV27 and TRBJ2-2, with 8 nucleotides matching TRBD1. The CDR3 has 18 amino acids. The germline CDR1 and CDR2 sequences are MNHEY and SMNVEV (reference sequence). Trimming cost V 4 bases and J 5 bases; bases outside gene matches: 15. In DNA, the CDR3 is TGTGCCAGCAGTTACAATACGGGACAGGTCCGATATACCGGGGAGCTGTTTTTT. It encodes CASSYNTGQVRYTGELFF.

This chain connects TRBV24-1 to TRBJ1-1, with 8 bases aligning to TRBD1. CDR1 and CDR2 (germline): KGHDR, SFDVKD. The CDR3 contains 17 residues. The junction had 13 bases not matched to a gene; V was cut back by 7 bases and J by 1 base. The CDR3 is CATRVGRQGARNTEAFF. The CDR3 region has the DNA TGTGCCACCAGGGTGGGCCGGCAGGGGGCCCGGAACACTGAAGCTTTCTTT.

The V gene is TRBV2, the J gene TRBJ1-3, with D possibly matching TRBD1 (5 bases). V lost 4 bases to trimming and J lost 6 bases, with 13 bases between them. The CDR3 consists of 14 residues. Per germline, CDR1 SNHLY and CDR2 FYNNEI. In nucleotides, the CDR3 is TGTGCCAGCAGTGTCGGGGGAGCACAAAACACCATATATTTT. Translated: CASSVGGAQNTIYF.

The chain is built from TRBV2 and TRBJ2-5, with 9 bases identical to TRBD2. CDR1 is SNHLY and CDR2 is FYNNEI in the germline V gene. The CDR3 covers 16 residues. V lost 6 bases to trimming and J lost 2 bases; unmatched junction nucleotides: 10. In DNA, the CDR3 is TGTGCCAGCAGCGCATCTAGGCGGGGGGGGCAAGAGACCCAGTACTTC. This translates into CASSASRRGGQETQYF.

As to this clone: A junction boundary mismatches the germline segment, possibly from a read error. The chain has TRBV27 and TRBJ2-1, with unresolved D. The CDR3 contains 16 residues. The germline V gene encodes CDR1 MNHEY and CDR2 SMNVEV (reference sequence). CDR3 sequence reads: CASSLSPRSSYNKQFF. The CDR3 coding sequence is TGTGCCAGCAGTTTAAGTCCGAGGAGCTCCTACAATAAGCAGTTCTTC.

This chain uses TRBV9 with TRBJ1-1, with 8 bases matching TRBD1. Looked up from germline, CDR1 is SGDLS and CDR2 is YYNGEE. Trimming cost V 0 bases and J 9 bases; bases outside gene matches: 4. The CDR3 is made up of 13 amino acids. The DNA of the CDR3 is TGTGCCAGCAGCGTAGCAGGGGGCGCGAAAGCTTTCTTT. It is translated as CASSVAGGAKAFF.

The J gene is TRBJ1-1, the V gene TRBV7-2; 7 nucleotides line up with TRBD1. J gave up 5 bases and V 3 bases, and 12 bases lay outside the gene matches. The CDR3 totals 16 residues. The germline V gene encodes CDR1 SGHTA and CDR2 FQGNSA. In nucleotides, the CDR3 is TGTGCCAGCAGCTTGGCCCCTCTAACAGGGGCGACTGAAGCTTTCTTT. Its translation is CASSLAPLTGATEAFF.

The genes are TRBV2 and TRBJ2-3; 7 bases fit TRBD2. The CDR3 runs to 17 residues. Trimming took 0 bases from V and 3 from J; bases not matched to a gene: 9. Germline V gives CDR1 SNHLY, CDR2 FYNNEI. The CDR3 is CASSEAEEGGPTDTQYF. The CDR3 coding sequence is TGTGCCAGCAGTGAAGCGGAGGAGGGAGGGCCGACAGATACGCAGTATTTT.

V is TRBV5-4 and J is TRBJ1-1; D not resolved. CDR3 length: 16 residues. CDR1 is SGHNT and CDR2 is YYREEE in the germline V gene (reference sequence). V was pared by 0 bases and J by 3 bases, with 15 bases between. CDR3 DNA: TGTGCCAGCAGCTTGGAGTTGGCAGGAGGTTACACTGAAGCTTTCTTT. The encoded protein is CASSLELAGGYTEAFF.

This chain uses TRBV27 with TRBJ2-1; perhaps TRBD2 as D (6 bases). Germline lookup yields CDR1 MNHEY and CDR2 SMNVEV (reference sequence). This CDR3 contains 14 residues. V was cut by 6 bases and J by 0 bases, with 9 bases left in between. The CDR3 sequence: CASRGGNSYNEQFF. The DNA for the CDR3 is TGTGCCAGCAGAGGCGGGAACTCCTACAATGAGCAGTTCTTC.

This clone was seen only once. This chain links TRBV10-2 with TRBJ2-2; TRBD2 aligns across 14 bases. The trim removed 0 bases at V and 6 bases at J, leaving 3 bases unmatched. CDR3 length: 17 amino acids. Germline V gene data show CDR1 as WSHSY and CDR2 as SAAADI. The CDR3 loop reads CASSESTGLAGAGELFF. The CDR3 DNA reads TGCGCCAGCAGTGAGTCGACGGGACTAGCGGGAGCCGGGGAGCTGTTTTTT.